The clone carrying this T cell receptor beta chain was observed a few times. Other DNA variants within this sample encode the same CDR3. The source of the sample is a study of blood T cell repertoires in COVID-19. About the research overall: From the United States, Italy and Spain came samples of acute and convalescent COVID-19.

Per the original methods: Estimated nucleated cell counts came from reference gene primer amplification. The method was immunoSEQ multiplex PCR; TCRdb's version includes in-frame clones alone and lacks a portion of them. V and J calls plus clone size are reproduced from that table; the DNA served to infer D and trimming. In the table there are almost 200,000 clones, approximately 88% of which are singletons. Participants were aged 18 to 89 years from around 25 US areas. Cohort 3 donors counted as recovered after two negative PCRs, clearance, or resolved symptoms. V lost 2 bases and J lost 7, with 6 bases in between. The germline V gene encodes CDR1 KGHSH and CDR2 LQKENI. The CDR3 runs 12 residues.

The V and J genes are TRBV18 and TRBJ2-1; no reliable D call. This receptor was identified in a woman under 30 who had recovered from COVID-19. Sequencing input: PBMCs or T cells enriched from blood (not recorded which). The CDR3 DNA is TGTGCCAGCTCACCAGATAGTAATGAGCAGTTCTTC. Protein: CASSPDSNEQFF.